This T cell receptor (beta chain) was captured by sequencing in a study of CXCR3-negative and CXCR3-positive naive CD8 T cells. Per the germline V gene, CDR1 is MNHEY and CDR2 is SVGAGI. This CDR3 spans 17 amino acids. Study-wide points: In CXCR3-positive naive cells, the TRB CDR3s were more hydrophobic than in CXCR3-negative naive cells.

Triplicate sorts, around 300,000 cells apiece, were made for each CD8+ T cell subset. TRB cDNA was prepared as libraries by UMI-labeled 5' RACE. TCRdb reanalyzed the 5' RACE reads, giving one entry per CDR3 protein sequence and no DNA. Its table records around 160,000 distinct CDR3 sequences. As regards this clonotype: Its antigen is currently unknown.

This TCR derives from a human donor in good health. Some clones in this sample may be carry-over from other donors' samples. The J gene is TRBJ2-1, the V gene TRBV6-5; there is no DNA to check the TCRdb D call of TRBD2. Sequencing was performed on naive CXCR3+ CD8+ T cells from blood. The sample's subset: CD45RO-CCR7+CD27+CD95- naive CD8+ T cells expressing CXCR3 (TNR3+). The CDR3 spells CASKGTSGRTTLNEQFF.